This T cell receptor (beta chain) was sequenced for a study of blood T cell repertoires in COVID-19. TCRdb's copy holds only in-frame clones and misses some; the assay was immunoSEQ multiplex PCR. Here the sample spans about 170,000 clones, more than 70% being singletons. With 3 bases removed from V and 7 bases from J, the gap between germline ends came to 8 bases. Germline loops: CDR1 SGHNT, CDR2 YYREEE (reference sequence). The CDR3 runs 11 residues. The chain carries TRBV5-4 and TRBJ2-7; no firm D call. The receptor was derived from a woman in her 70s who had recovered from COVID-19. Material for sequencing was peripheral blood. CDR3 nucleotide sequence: TGTGCCAGCAGCTCGCTAGGTGAGCAGTACTTC. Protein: CASSSLGEQYF. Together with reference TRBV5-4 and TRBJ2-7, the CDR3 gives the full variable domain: ETGVTQSPTHLIKTRGQQVTLRCSSQSGHNTVSWYQQALGQGPQFIFQYYREEENGRGNFPPRFSGLQFPNYSSELNVNALELDDSALYLCASSSLGEQYFGPGTRLTVT.